The clone carrying this TCR beta chain was seen a handful of times. This sample is drawn from a study of neurological immune-mediated disorders. 2 million PBMCs stored at -80 C were the source of the unsorted libraries. The cDNA was synthesized by 5'RACE incorporating 10-nucleotide random UMIs. TCRdb processed the 5' RACE reads anew with MiXCR; each CDR3 protein has one entry. Counted here are some 65,000 distinct CDR3 sequences, less than 5.5% occurring once; the ten biggest clones make up approximately 3%. This CDR3 is built from 10 residues. Input material: PBMCs. This TCR came from a woman in her twenties or thirties with multiple sclerosis. This chain joins TRBV21-1 and TRBJ2-1. TRBV21-1 is described as a pseudogene. CDR3 sequence: CASSKRQEFF. The CDR3 DNA is TGTGCCAGCAGCAAAAGACAAGAGTTCTTC.